The T cell receptor beta chain described here comes from a study of blood T cells in healthy people across ages. A remark on this clonotype: Given a much more abundant clone one base away, this may be a read error.

CDR3 length: 18 amino acids. Germline V lookup: CDR1 SGHTA, CDR2 FQGNSA. Through a sample-barcoded 5' primer and a J-beta primer mix, a second PCR was run for roughly 6 to 12 cycles. TCRdb called the 5' RACE reads again in MiXCR, with one record for every CDR3 protein. The sample lists fewer than 2,000,000 distinct CDR3 sequences, approximately 39% occurring once. A minimum of 7 million PBMCs was isolated per sample. Each sample provided at least 6 micrograms of extracted total RNA. The source of this sequence is a human donor in good health. Sequences were obtained from blood. The V and J genes are TRBV7-2 and TRBJ2-5; D is ambiguous. CDR3 region: CASSLGLYWETGQGTQYF. The CDR3 DNA is TGTGCCAGCAGCTTAGGGCTATATTGGGAAACTGGGCAAGGGACCCAGTACTTC. The full variable domain, its missing parts supplied by reference TRBV7-2 and TRBJ2-5, is GAGVSQSPSNKVTEKGKDVELRCDPISGHTALYWYRQSLGQGLEFLIYFQGNSAPDKSGLPSDRFSAERTGGSVSTLTIQRTQQEDSAVYLCASSLGLYWETGQGTQYFGPGTRLLVL.